This T cell receptor beta chain came from a study of technical replicates of blood from a handful of donors. The repertoire was sequenced with immunoSEQ multiplex PCR; TCRdb's copy has only in-frame clones and lacks some. The sample contains about 75,000 clones, approximately 97% of which appear only once. Deletions cut 7 bases from V and 1 base from J, with 7 bases between. CDR1 is MNHEY and CDR2 is SVGAGI in the germline V gene. This CDR3 spans 13 amino acids. Material: T cells isolated from PBMCs. The chain uses TRBV6-5 and TRBJ2-2, with D hard to call. This TCR was recovered from a human donor in good health. Written as DNA, the CDR3 is TGTGCCAGCAAGACTGTGAACACCGGGGAGCTGTTTTTT. Translation: CASKTVNTGELFF.